The 25 T cell receptor beta chains below all came from one sample that was sequenced in a study of identical twins. TCRdb itself ran the 5' RACE reads through MiXCR, one entry per CDR3 protein. The table shows some 570,000 distinct CDR3 sequences, with 20% to 25% occurring only once. These records were also assigned to another study, of yellow fever vaccine responses in identical twins.

The source material was CD4+ T cells sorted from blood. The receptors come from a woman aged 18-29 years in good health.

V is TRBV5-5 and J is TRBJ2-7; D ambiguous. Trimming took 1 base from V and 2 from J, leaving 7 bases between them. The germline gives CDR1 SGHKS, CDR2 YYEKEE (reference sequence). The CDR3 loop spans 13 amino acids. The CDR3 protein is CASSLPMAYEQYF. CDR3 coding DNA: TGTGCCAGCAGCTTGCCGATGGCCTACGAGCAGTACTTC.

This clonotype occurred a few times. The chain is built from TRBV7-2 and TRBJ2-1; TRBD1 or TRBD2 may be the D gene (5 bases each). The germline V and J ends were trimmed by 7 bases and 6 bases, with 16 bases remaining between them. Germline V gene data show CDR1 as SGHTA and CDR2 as FQGNSA. CDR3 length equals 14 residues. The CDR3 reads CASTSGRGLNEQFF. The CDR3 DNA sequence: TGTGCCAGCACCTCCGGTCGGGGCCTCAATGAGCAGTTCTTC.

This clonotype has a handful of counts. This chain links TRBV6-5 with TRBJ2-1, with 9 bases fitting TRBD2. The CDR3 covers 15 residues. J was trimmed by 6 bases and V by 2 bases; bases with no gene match: 5. The germline V gene has CDR1 MNHEY and CDR2 SVGAGI. The CDR3 spells CASSYLRLAVNEQFF. As DNA, the CDR3 is TGTGCCAGCAGTTACCTCCGACTAGCGGTCAATGAGCAGTTCTTC.

The chain joins TRBV20-1 to TRBJ2-7; weak D call: TRBD1 (7 bases). The CDR3 is made up of 14 amino acids. With 6 bases removed from V and 2 bases from J, the gap between germline ends came to 17 bases. Germline CDR1 reads DFQATT; CDR2 reads SNEGSKA (reference sequence). The CDR3 DNA follows: TGCAGTGCGCCCCCGGGGGACAGTACCTACGAGCAGTACGTC. Encoded protein: CSAPPGDSTYEQYV.

This clonotype was recorded a few times. The rearrangement joins TRBV24-1 to TRBJ2-1; TRBD1 matches 7 bases. The CDR3 is 13 residues long. The junction had 11 bases not matched to a gene; V was cut back by 9 bases and J by 10 bases. CDR1 KGHDR and CDR2 SFDVKD come from the germline V gene. The DNA for the CDR3 is TGTGCCACCGGGGGTATTACAGGGGTCGAGCAGTTCTTC. This sequence encodes CATGGITGVEQFF.

This sequence joins TRBV7-9 and TRBJ1-1, with TRBD1 as a possible D gene (6 bases). CDR3 size: 14 residues. Germline assignment: CDR1 SEHNR and CDR2 FQNEAQ (reference sequence). Trimming removed 9 bases from V and 1 base from J, with 15 bases in between. CDR3 in DNA: TGTGCCAGGGAATTGGGGACACAGAACACTGAAGCTTTCTTT. It is translated as CARELGTQNTEAFF.

The chain uses TRBV7-9 and TRBJ1-2, with 7 bases identical to TRBD1. The CDR3 consists of 15 residues. The germline gives CDR1 SEHNR, CDR2 FQNEAQ (reference sequence). With 0 bases clipped from V and 6 bases from J, the junction kept 7 bases outside the gene matches. In DNA form, the CDR3 reads TGTGCCAGCAGCTTAGCGTCGGCAGGGGGAAATGGCTACACCTTC. It translates to CASSLASAGGNGYTF.

This clonotype occurred many times. The chain links TRBV10-2 to TRBJ2-1; TRBD1 matches 7 bases. The length of the CDR3 is 18 residues. Germline CDR1 reads WSHSY; CDR2 reads SAAADI. Losses at the gene ends were 3 bases for V and 3 bases for J; bases not matched to a gene: 14. Here the CDR3 reads CASSEISFLRDSYNEQFF. The DNA of the CDR3 is TGCGCCAGCAGTGAAATCTCCTTTTTACGGGACAGCTACAATGAGCAGTTCTTC.

This clonotype has a handful of counts. V and J are TRBV10-3 and TRBJ2-7; TRBD1 aligns across 7 bases. With 6 bases clipped from V and 0 bases from J, the junction kept 8 bases outside the gene matches. CDR1 is ENHRY and CDR2 is SYGVKD in the germline V gene. The CDR3 is 15 residues long. CDR3 coding DNA: TGTGCCATCAGACTTACCGGGACAGCCTCCTACGAGCAGTACTTC. It encodes CAIRLTGTASYEQYF.

The rearrangement uses TRBV20-1 and TRBJ2-5, with D unresolved. V was clipped by 2 bases and J by 5 bases, with 3 bases between them. CDR1 is DFQATT and CDR2 is SNEGSKA in the germline V gene (reference sequence). This CDR3 comprises 10 residues. This CDR3 reads CSARMETQYF. CDR3 bases: TGCAGTGCTAGAATGGAGACCCAGTACTTC.

The chain couples TRBV2 to TRBJ2-3; D tentatively fits TRBD1 or TRBD2 (5 bases each). The CDR3 sequence is 14 residues long. Trimming took off 6 bases at V and 2 bases at J, with 12 bases between the two ends. Germline loops: CDR1 SNHLY, CDR2 FYNNEI. In DNA, the CDR3 is TGTGCCAGCAGGCACCGGGACCTCACAGATACGCAGTATTTT. Protein sequence: CASRHRDLTDTQYF.

The genes are TRBV7-7 and TRBJ2-3; the D call may be TRBD1 or TRBD2 (5 bases each). The length of the CDR3 is 17 residues. V shed 0 bases and J shed 1 base, with 14 bases lying between them. Germline V gives CDR1 SSHAT, CDR2 FNYEAQ (reference sequence). The chain's CDR3 is CASSLAYDLGGTDTQYF. CDR3 nucleotides: TGTGCCAGCAGCTTAGCTTATGACTTGGGGGGCACAGATACGCAGTATTTT.

The chain combines TRBV12-3 or TRBV12-4 with TRBJ2-5; D gene unclear. With 3 bases removed from V and 0 bases from J, the gap between germline ends came to 17 bases. The CDR3 spans 17 residues. CDR3 in DNA: TGTGCCAGCAGTTTCTTGTGGACCCGACACTACCAAGAGACCCAGTACTTC. Translation: CASSFLWTRHYQETQYF.

This chain connects TRBV12-3 or TRBV12-4 to TRBJ2-1; 11 bases map to TRBD2. CDR3 size: 14 residues. J gave up 9 bases and V 7 bases, and 8 bases lay outside the gene matches. The CDR3 protein is CASTPSGRWVEQFF. Here the CDR3 DNA reads TGTGCCAGCACCCCTAGCGGGAGGTGGGTTGAGCAGTTCTTC.

This clonotype was observed a handful of times. This chain connects TRBV20-1 to TRBJ2-7; TRBD2 aligns across 10 bases. CDR1 and CDR2 (germline): DFQATT, SNEGSKA (reference sequence). V gave up 0 bases and J gave up 6 bases; unmatched junction bases: 2. The CDR3 spans 13 residues. The CDR3 DNA sequence: TGCAGTGCTAGAGAACTAGCGGGAACCGAGCAGTACTTC. Protein product: CSARELAGTEQYF.

The chain is built from TRBV7-9 and TRBJ2-3; TRBD1 agrees at 7 bases. V was pared by 5 bases and J by 2 bases, with 4 bases of the junction left unmatched. Germline V CDR1 and CDR2: SEHNR, FQNEAQ (reference sequence). The CDR3 has 14 amino acids. In DNA form, the CDR3 reads TGTGCCAGCAGCGCGGACAGGAACACAGATACGCAGTATTTT. This codes for CASSADRNTDTQYF.

This clonotype was seen a few times. DNA of the CDR3: TGTGCCAGCAGTTGGGGGGGGGGTAATCAGCCCCAGCATTTT. Translating it yields CASSWGGGNQPQHF. The chain joins TRBV6-5 to TRBJ1-5, with D perhaps TRBD1 (5 bases). Germline V gives CDR1 MNHEY, CDR2 SVGAGI. The V and J ends lost 4 bases and 4 bases respectively, with 11 bases between them. This CDR3 spans 14 amino acids.

This clonotype was observed a few times. The V call is TRBV6-1, the J call TRBJ1-5; 7 bases line up with TRBD1. There are 13 residues in the CDR3. The V and J ends lost 8 bases and 3 bases, in that order; junction bases with no gene match: 4. The germline gives CDR1 MNHNS, CDR2 SASEGT. The CDR3 is CASGGQYNQPQHF. For the CDR3, the DNA is TGTGCCAGCGGGGGACAGTACAATCAGCCCCAGCATTTT.

This chain joins TRBV20-1 and TRBJ1-5; tentatively, D is TRBD1 (5 bases). The CDR3 totals 13 residues. In germline, CDR1 is DFQATT, CDR2 SNEGSKA (reference sequence). Between the trimmed V and J ends, which lost 5 bases and 4 bases, there was a span of 12 bases. This chain's CDR3 is CSAAGTDNQPQHF. CDR3 bases: TGCAGTGCTGCCGGGACCGATAATCAGCCCCAGCATTTT.

This clonotype was detected a few times. J is TRBJ2-7 and V is TRBV3-1, with D unresolved. The V gene lost 1 base and the J gene lost 2 bases, with 9 bases spanning the gap. The germline gives CDR1 LGHDT, CDR2 YNNKEL (reference sequence). The CDR3 runs 14 residues. The CDR3 region is CASSQVAEAYEQYF. The DNA of the CDR3 is TGTGCCAGCAGCCAAGTGGCGGAAGCCTACGAGCAGTACTTC.

This clonotype was counted a few times. The V call is TRBV3-1, the J call TRBJ1-4; 8 nucleotides line up with TRBD1. Trimming cost V 1 base and J 14 bases; bases outside gene matches: 6. This CDR3 has 13 amino acids. Germline CDR1 and CDR2: LGHDT and YNNKEL (reference sequence). DNA for the CDR3: TGTGCCAGCAGCCAAGCAGCGGCAGGGGGCCTGTTTTTT. This gives the protein CASSQAAAGGLFF.

This clonotype was found many times. The chain recombines TRBV5-1 with TRBJ2-7, with unresolved D. Germline V gene lookup returns CDR1 SGHRS and CDR2 YFSETQ. Trimming took 0 bases from V and 0 from J, leaving 10 bases between them. This CDR3 is 15 amino acids long. CDR3 loop: CASSLDTALSYEQYF. The CDR3 DNA is TGCGCCAGCAGCTTGGATACAGCACTCTCCTACGAGCAGTACTTC.

The DNA for the CDR3 is TGCGCCAGCAGCTTGGGGTATATTGATGGAGCTTTCTTT. It encodes CASSLGYIDGAFF. The chain uses TRBV5-1 and TRBJ1-1; D unclear. From germline, CDR1 is SGHRS and CDR2 YFSETQ. The V end was cut by 0 bases, the J end by 10 bases, with 13 bases between. CDR3 length equals 13 residues. The entire variable domain, with the rest obtained from reference TRBV5-1 and TRBJ1-1, is as follows: KAGVTQTPRYLIKTRGQQVTLSCSPISGHRSVSWYQQTPGQGLQFLFEYFSETQRNKGNFPGRFSGRQFSNSRSEMNVSTLELGDSALYLCASSLGYIDGAFFGQGTRLTVV.

As DNA, the CDR3 is TGTGCCAGCAGCTTGTTCTGGGACAGGCAAGGTGGCTACACCTTC. This encodes CASSLFWDRQGGYTF. The chain recombines TRBV7-9 with TRBJ1-2, with 8 bases that match TRBD1. The CDR3 sequence is 15 residues long. Germline V CDR1 and CDR2: SEHNR, FQNEAQ (reference sequence). V lost 3 bases and J lost 7; bases outside the gene matches: 10.

Turning to this clonotype: With a much larger clone just one base away, this may be a read error. CDR3 sequence (DNA): TGTGCCAGCCGCGGGGGGGACTTCACCGGGGAGCTGTTTTTT. Translation: CASRGGDFTGELFF. The chain employs TRBV19 and TRBJ2-2; TRBD2 matches at 9 bases. The CDR3 totals 14 residues. J gave up 4 bases and V 9 bases, and 6 bases lay outside the gene matches. CDR1 is LNHDA, CDR2 SQIVND, per germline (reference sequence).